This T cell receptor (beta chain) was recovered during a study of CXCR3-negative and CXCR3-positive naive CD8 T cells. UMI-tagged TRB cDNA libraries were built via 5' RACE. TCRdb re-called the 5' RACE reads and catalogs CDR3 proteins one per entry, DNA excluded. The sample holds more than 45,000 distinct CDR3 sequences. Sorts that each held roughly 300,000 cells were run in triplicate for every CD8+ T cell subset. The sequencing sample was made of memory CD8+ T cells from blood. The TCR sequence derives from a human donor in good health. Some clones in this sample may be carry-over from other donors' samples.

The CDR3: CATKRERGEYFETQYF. The chain has TRBV28 and TRBJ2-5; TCRdb outputs TRBD2, but without DNA this stays unchecked. Germline V gene sequence: CDR1 MDHEN, CDR2 SYDVKM. The CDR3 loop spans 16 amino acids.